This entry describes one T cell receptor (beta chain). Its antigen remains unidentified. This record comes from a study of OX40 agonist ivuxolimab in advanced cancers. Across the whole study: Among those enrolled, mean age was about 63 years (range roughly 23 to 79) and 75% to 85% were male. Earlier anti-PD-1, anti-PD-L1 or anti-CTLA-4 therapy was permitted; under 50% had received some. Partial responses were recorded for three patients, including one with hepatocellular carcinoma and two with cutaneous melanoma.

Some clones are missing from TCRdb's copy, which holds only in-frame ones; the method was immunoSEQ multiplex PCR. This sample has about 63,000 clones, with about 90% found just once. Study results and limitations: There was clonal expansion of CD4+ and CD8+ blood T cells by week 6 at 0.1 to 3.0 mg/kg.

This TCR was sampled from an adult with an advanced solid tumor such as melanoma, head and neck, liver or kidney cancer. Sequencing was performed on CD4+ or CD8+ T cells sorted from blood, taken in a trial of the OX40 agonist ivuxolimab.

The CDR3 is CASSPPEAGGLQYV. In DNA, the CDR3 is TGTGCCAGCAGTCCCCCGGAGGCGGGGGGGCTGCAGTACGTC. The chain carries TRBV6-6 and TRBJ2-7; TRBD2 matches at 9 bases. With V trimmed by 5 bases and J by 9 bases, 11 bases remained unmatched. The CDR3 runs 14 residues. Germline V gene data show CDR1 as MNHNY and CDR2 as SVGAGI (reference sequence).